This TCR beta chain was profiled in a study of CD8+CD57+ T cells in acquired aplastic anemia. Study background: DNA per sorted CD4+ or CD8+ sample ranged 0.2 to 27.4 ug, averaging roughly 3.2 ug.

For this clonotype: The target antigen is unknown.

The germline V gene encodes CDR1 SEHNR and CDR2 FQNEAQ (reference sequence). V was pared by 5 bases and J by 3 bases, with 9 bases of the junction left unmatched. This CDR3 contains 15 residues. Genomic DNA, serving as template, underwent TCR beta VDJ and CDR3 profiling. TCRdb re-called the reads with MiXCR, one entry per CDR3 protein. This sample has 150,000 to 200,000 distinct CDR3 sequences, with over 60% found just once. Study outcomes and limitations: Patients and controls shared roughly 28 CD8+ CDR3 sequences, which appeared highly expressed in patients and within their immunodominant clones.

This clonotype originated in a human donor with severe aplastic anemia or a healthy control (not recorded which). The chain joins TRBV7-9 to TRBJ2-5; 7 bases are a match to TRBD1. Sequenced input: sorted CD4+, CD8+, or CD8+CD57+ T cells (not recorded which) from PBMCs. The CDR3 is CASSPRDSQKETQYF. The CDR3 nucleotides are TGTGCCAGCAGCCCCCGGGACAGCCAAAAAGAGACCCAGTACTTC. The entire variable domain, with the rest obtained from reference TRBV7-9 and TRBJ2-5, is as follows: DTGVSQNPRHKITKRGQNVTFRCDPISEHNRLYWYRQTLGQGPEFLTYFQNEAQLEKSRLLSDRFSAERPKGSFSTLEIQRTEQGDSAMYLCASSPRDSQKETQYFGPGTRLLVL.